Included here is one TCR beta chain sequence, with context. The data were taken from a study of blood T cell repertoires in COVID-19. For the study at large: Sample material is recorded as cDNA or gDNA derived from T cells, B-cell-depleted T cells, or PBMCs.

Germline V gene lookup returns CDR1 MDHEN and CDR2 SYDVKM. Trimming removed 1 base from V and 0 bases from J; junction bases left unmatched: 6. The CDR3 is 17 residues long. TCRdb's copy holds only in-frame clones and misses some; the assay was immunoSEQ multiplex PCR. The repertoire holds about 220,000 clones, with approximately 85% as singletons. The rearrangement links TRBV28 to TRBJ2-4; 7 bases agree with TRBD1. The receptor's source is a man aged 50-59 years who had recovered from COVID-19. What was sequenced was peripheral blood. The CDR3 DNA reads TGTGCCAGCAGTTTATCAGGGGGTAGACTAGCCAAAAACATTCAGTACTTC. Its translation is CASSLSGGRLAKNIQYF.